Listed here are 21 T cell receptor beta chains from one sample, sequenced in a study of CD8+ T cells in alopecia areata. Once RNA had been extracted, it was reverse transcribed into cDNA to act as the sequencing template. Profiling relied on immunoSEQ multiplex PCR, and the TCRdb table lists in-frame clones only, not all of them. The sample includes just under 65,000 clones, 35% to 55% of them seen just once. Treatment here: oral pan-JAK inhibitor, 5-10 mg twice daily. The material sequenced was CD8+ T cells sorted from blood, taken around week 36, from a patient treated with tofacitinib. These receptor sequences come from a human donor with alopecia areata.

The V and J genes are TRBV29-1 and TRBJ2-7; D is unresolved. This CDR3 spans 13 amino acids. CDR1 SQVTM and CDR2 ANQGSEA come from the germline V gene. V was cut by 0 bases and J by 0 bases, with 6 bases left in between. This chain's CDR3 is CSVEDRLSYEQYF. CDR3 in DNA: TGCAGCGTTGAAGACCGCCTCTCCTACGAGCAGTACTTC.

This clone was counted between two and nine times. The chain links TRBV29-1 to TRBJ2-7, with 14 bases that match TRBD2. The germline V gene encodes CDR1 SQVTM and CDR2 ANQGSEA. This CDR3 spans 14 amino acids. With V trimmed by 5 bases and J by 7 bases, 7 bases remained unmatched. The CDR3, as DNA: TGCAGCGTTTTGGGACTAGCGGGAGTAGGGGAGCAGTACTTC. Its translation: CSVLGLAGVGEQYF.

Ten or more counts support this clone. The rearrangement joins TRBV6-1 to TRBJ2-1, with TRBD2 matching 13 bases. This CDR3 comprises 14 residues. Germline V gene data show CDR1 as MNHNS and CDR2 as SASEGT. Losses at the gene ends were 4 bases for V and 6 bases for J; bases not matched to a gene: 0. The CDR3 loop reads CASSGLAGGNEQFF. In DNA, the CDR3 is TGTGCCAGCAGTGGACTAGCGGGAGGCAATGAGCAGTTCTTC.

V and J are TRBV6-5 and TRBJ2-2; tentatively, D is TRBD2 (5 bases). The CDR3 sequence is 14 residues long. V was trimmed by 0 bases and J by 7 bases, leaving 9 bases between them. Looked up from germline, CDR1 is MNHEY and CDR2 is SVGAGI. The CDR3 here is CASSYSGVGGELFF. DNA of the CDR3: TGTGCCAGCAGTTACTCCGGGGTTGGCGGGGAGCTGTTTTTT.

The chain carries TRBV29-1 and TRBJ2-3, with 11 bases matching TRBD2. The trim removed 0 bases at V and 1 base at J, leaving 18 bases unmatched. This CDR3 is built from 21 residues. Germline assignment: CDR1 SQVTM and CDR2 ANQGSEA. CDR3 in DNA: TGCAGCGTTGAAGACCCCGAGACTAGCGGGGATAAACGATTAGGCACAGATACGCAGTATTTT. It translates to CSVEDPETSGDKRLGTDTQYF.

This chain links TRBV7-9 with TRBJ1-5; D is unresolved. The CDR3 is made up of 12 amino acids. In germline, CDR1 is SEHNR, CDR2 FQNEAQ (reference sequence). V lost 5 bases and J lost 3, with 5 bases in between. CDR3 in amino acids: CASSPDNQPQHF. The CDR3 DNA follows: TGTGCCAGCAGCCCAGACAATCAGCCCCAGCATTTT.

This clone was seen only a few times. The chain's CDR3 is CSVDEEVMNTEAFF. As DNA, the CDR3 is TGCAGCGTTGACGAGGAGGTCATGAACACTGAAGCTTTCTTT. The chain has TRBV29-1 and TRBJ1-1; D call uncertain. Trimming stripped 3 bases from V and 0 bases from J, with 11 bases between. Germline-derived CDR1 and CDR2 are SQVTM and ANQGSEA. The length of the CDR3 is 14 residues.

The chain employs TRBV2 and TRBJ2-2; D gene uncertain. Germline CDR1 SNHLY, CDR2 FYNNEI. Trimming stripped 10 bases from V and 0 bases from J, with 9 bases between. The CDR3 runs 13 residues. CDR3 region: CAIRTANTGELFF. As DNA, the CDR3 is TGTGCCATACGGACGGCGAACACCGGGGAGCTGTTTTTT.

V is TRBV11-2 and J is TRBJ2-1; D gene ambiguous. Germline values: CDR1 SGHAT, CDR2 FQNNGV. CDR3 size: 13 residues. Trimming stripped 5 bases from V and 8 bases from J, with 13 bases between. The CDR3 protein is CASSRDPDDEQFF. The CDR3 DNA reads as TGTGCCAGCAGCCGAGACCCGGACGATGAGCAGTTCTTC.

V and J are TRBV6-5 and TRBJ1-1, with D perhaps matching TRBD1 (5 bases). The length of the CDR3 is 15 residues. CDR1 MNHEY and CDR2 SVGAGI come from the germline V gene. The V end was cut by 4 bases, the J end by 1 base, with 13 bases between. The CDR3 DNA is TGTGCCAGCAGTTTAAGGGGAAGGGGGAACACTGAAGCTTTCTTT. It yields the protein CASSLRGRGNTEAFF.

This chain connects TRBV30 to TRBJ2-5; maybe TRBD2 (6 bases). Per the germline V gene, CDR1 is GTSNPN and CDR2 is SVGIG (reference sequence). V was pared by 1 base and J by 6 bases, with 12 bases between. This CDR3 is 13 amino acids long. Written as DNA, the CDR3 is TGTGCCTGGAGTGAATTTGCGGGACAGACCCAGTACTTC. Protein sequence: CAWSEFAGQTQYF. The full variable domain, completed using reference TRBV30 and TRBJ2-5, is SQTIHQWPATLVQPVGSPLSLECTVEGTSNPNLYWYRQAAGRGLQLLFYSVGIGQISSEVPQNLSASRPQDRQFILSSKKLLLSDSGFYLCAWSEFAGQTQYFGPGTRLLVL.

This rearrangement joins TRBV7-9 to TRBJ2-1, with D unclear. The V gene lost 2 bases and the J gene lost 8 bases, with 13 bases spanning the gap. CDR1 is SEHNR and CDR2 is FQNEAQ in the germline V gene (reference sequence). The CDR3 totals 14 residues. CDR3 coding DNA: TGTGCCAGCAGCTTACGCGGCGGAGCAGATGAGCAGTTCTTC. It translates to CASSLRGGADEQFF.

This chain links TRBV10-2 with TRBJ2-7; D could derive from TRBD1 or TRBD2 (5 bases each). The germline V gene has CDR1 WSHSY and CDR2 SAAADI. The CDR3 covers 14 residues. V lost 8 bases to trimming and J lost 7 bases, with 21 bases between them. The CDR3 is CASWSGFTSGEQYF. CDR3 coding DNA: TGCGCCAGCTGGTCAGGGTTCACCTCGGGGGAGCAGTACTTC.

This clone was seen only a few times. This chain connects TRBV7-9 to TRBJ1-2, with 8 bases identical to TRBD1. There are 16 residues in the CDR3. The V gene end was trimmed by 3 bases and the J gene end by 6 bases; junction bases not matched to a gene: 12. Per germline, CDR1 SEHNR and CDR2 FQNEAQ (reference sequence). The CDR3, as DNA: TGTGCCAGCAGCTTGGTGGGACAGGATCCGGTAGATGGCTACACCTTC. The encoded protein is CASSLVGQDPVDGYTF.

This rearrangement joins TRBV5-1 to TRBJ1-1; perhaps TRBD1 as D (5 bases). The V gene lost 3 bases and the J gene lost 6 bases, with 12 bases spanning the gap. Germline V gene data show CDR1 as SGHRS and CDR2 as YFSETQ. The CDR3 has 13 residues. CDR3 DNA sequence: TGCGCCAGCAGCTGGGACTTTCGGGCTGAAGCTTTCTTT. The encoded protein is CASSWDFRAEAFF.

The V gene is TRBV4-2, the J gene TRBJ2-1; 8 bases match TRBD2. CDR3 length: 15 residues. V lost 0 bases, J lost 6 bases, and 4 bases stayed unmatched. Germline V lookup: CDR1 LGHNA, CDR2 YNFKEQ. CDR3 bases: TGTGCCAGCAGCCAAGAAAGCGGGAGACCCAATGAGCAGTTCTTC. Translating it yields CASSQESGRPNEQFF.

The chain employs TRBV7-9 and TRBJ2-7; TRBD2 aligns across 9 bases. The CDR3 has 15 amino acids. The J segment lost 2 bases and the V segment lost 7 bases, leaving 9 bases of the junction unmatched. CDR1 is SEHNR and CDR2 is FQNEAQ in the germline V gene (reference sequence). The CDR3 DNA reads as TGTGCCAGCACCCAAGGAGCGGGAGGAACCTACGAGCAGTACTTC. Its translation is CASTQGAGGTYEQYF.

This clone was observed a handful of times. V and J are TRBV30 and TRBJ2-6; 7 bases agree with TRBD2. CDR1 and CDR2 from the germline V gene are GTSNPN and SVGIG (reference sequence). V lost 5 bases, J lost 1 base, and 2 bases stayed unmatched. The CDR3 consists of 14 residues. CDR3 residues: CAWGAGSGANVLTF. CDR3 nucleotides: TGTGCCTGGGGAGCGGGATCTGGGGCCAACGTCCTGACTTTC.

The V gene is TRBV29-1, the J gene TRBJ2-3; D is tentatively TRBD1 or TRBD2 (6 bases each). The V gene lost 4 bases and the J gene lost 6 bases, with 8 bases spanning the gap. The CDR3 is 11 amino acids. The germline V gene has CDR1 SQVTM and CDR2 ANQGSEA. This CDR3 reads CSVGRGDTQYF. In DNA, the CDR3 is TGCAGCGTTGGGAGGGGGGATACGCAGTATTTT.

The CDR3 spells CASSEINQPQHF. Written as DNA, the CDR3 is TGTGCCAGCAGTGAAATAAATCAGCCCCAGCATTTT. This chain connects TRBV27 to TRBJ1-5; D not resolved. CDR1 is MNHEY and CDR2 is SMNVEV in the germline V gene (reference sequence). Trimming took 5 bases from V and 4 from J, leaving 6 bases between them. This CDR3 has 12 amino acids.

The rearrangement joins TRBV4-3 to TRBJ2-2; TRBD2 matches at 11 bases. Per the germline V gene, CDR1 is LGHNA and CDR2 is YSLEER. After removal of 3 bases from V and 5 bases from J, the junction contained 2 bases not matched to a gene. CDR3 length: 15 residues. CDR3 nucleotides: TGCGCCAGCAGCCAGCGGACTAGCGGGACCGGGGAGCTGTTTTTT. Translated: CASSQRTSGTGELFF.